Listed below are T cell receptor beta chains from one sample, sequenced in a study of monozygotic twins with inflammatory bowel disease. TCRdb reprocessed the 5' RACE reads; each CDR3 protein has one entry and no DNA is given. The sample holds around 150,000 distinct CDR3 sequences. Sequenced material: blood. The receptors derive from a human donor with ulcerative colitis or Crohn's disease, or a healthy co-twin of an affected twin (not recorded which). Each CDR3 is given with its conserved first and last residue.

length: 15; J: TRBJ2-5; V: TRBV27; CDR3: CASSLSWQGQETQYF
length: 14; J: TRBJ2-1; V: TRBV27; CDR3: CASSTGTAGNEQFF
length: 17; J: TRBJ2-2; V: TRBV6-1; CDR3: CASTPYGKMWNTGELFF
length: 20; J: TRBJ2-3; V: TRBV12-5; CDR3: CASGLPTGDGHSLGTDTQYF
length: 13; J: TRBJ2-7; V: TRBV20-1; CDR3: CSARPALTYEQYF
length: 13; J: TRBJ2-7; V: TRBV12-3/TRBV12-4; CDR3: CASASGGPYEQYF
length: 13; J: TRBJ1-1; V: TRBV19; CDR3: CASSPIGTTEAFF
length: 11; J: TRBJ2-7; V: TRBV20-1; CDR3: CSASGNYEQYF
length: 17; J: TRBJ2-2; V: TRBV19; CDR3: CATSGLAGADYTGELFF
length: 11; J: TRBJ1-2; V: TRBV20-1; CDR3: CSAYANYGYTF
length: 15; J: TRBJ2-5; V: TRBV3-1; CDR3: CASSPTPSSKETQYF
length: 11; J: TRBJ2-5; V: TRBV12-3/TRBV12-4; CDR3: CASSSRGGQYF
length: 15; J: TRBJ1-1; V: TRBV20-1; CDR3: CSASGREGGYTEAFF
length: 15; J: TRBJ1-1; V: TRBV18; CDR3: CASSPGLGVNTEAFF
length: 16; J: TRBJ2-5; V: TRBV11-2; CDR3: CASSLGPGLNQETQYF
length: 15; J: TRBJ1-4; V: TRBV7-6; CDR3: CASSIAPMTNEKLFF
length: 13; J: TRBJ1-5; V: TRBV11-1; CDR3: CASSLNWDQPQHF
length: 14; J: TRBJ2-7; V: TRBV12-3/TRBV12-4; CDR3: CASTHRDQSHEQYF
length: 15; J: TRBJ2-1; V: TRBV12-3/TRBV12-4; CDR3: CASSLELAFYNEQFF
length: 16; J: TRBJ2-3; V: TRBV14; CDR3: CASSPMLAGVRDTQYF
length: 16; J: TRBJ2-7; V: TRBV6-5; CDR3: CASSYSETVLSYEQYF
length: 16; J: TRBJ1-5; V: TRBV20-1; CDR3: CSAGHRGRGLNQPQHF
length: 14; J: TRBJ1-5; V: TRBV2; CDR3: CASSDSGGHQPQHF
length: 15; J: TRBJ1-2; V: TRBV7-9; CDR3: CASSLGDPGVYGYTF
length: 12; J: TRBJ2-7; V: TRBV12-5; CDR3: CASGLSRDEQYF
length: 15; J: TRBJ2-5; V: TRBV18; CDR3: CASSPPNRAQETQYF
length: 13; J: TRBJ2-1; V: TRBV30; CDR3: CAWAGGAYNEQFF
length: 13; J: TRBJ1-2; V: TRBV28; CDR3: CASSFGQNYGYTF
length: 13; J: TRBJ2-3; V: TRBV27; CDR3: CASSFTYTDTQYF
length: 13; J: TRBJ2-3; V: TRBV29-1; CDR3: CSVDGDSTDTQYF
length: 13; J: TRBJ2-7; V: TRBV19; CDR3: CASKSGVSDEQYF
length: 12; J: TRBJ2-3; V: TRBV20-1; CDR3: CSASSRADTQYF
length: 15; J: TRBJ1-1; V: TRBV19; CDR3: CASSMGRGRRTEAFF
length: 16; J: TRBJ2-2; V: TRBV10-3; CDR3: CAISDSGFRGTGELFF
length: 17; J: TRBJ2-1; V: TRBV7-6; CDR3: CASSSPRTGKGYNEQFF
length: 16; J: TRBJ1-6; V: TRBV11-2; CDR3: CASSYSQGSYNSPLHF
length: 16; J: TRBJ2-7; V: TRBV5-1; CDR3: CASSLWGGSEGNEQYF
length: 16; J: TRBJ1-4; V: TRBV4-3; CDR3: CASSQDSWNLNEKLFF
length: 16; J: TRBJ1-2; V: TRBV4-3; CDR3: CASSQEGTGDNYGYTF
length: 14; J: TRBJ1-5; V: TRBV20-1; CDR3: CSARTAGGYQPQHF
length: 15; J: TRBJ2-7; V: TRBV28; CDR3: CASSSAGRDRSEQYF
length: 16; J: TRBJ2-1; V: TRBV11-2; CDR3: CASSLVAGGTYNEQFF
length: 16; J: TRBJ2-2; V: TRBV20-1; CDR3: CSASHYWEREDGELFF